The T cell receptor (beta chain) described here comes from a study of T cell responses to AZD1222 COVID-19 vaccine. Study details: Second doses at about 4 or about 12 weeks were pooled.

Assay used: immunoSEQ multiplex PCR; TCRdb lists only in-frame clones, some missing. The data contain about 120,000 clones, over 80% of them singletons. From germline, CDR1 is LNHDA and CDR2 SQIVND (reference sequence). J lost 2 bases, V lost 4 bases, and 4 bases had no gene match. The CDR3 contains 16 residues. The sample here was peripheral blood, taken on day 0 of AZD1222 vaccination. This TCR was sampled from an adult in good health. The rearrangement uses TRBV19 and TRBJ2-5, with 13 positions matching TRBD2. CDR3 loop: CASSNRLAGGQETQYF. CDR3 sequence (DNA): TGTGCCAGTAGTAATCGACTAGCGGGAGGTCAAGAGACCCAGTACTTC.